This TCR beta chain was captured in a study of response to subunit inactivated influenza vaccine. Findings of the study overall: Authors suggested each seasonal flu vaccination may recruit only limited numbers of new T cells.

This clonotype showed up just a few times. Its antigen remains unidentified. TCRdb analysed the RT-PCR reads with MiXCR anew, one entry per CDR3 protein. This sample has hundreds of thousands of distinct CDR3 sequences, with more than 15% found just once. Germline V CDR1 and CDR2: KGHSH, LQKENI. This CDR3 comprises 12 residues. V dropped 3 bases and J dropped 5 bases, with 8 bases sitting between them. The V gene is TRBV18, the J gene TRBJ2-7; D is possibly TRBD1 (5 bases). This TCR was recovered from a man over 45 who received an inactivated influenza vaccine. The starting material was PBMCs from blood, obtained 11 to 12 days after vaccination. The CDR3 reads CASSPGHDEQYF. CDR3 nucleotides: TGTGCCAGCTCACCGGGGCACGACGAGCAGTACTTC.